Shown below are 25 T cell receptor beta chains from a single sample sequenced in a study of beta chain features in type 1 diabetes. General study points: Among patients with Type 1 diabetes, TCRB CDR3s were moderately but significantly shorter in every one of the four CD4+ subsets.

The isolated RNA, all of it, was reverse transcribed, so expressed TCRB transcripts were what got sequenced. This table comes from immunoSEQ multiplex PCR, and its TCRdb copy is limited to in-frame clones, with some not included. The table has about 640,000 clones, about an eighth seen once. These receptors' antigens are unknown. Sequences were obtained from naive CD4+ T cells from blood. The receptors originated from a man in his thirties or forties with type 1 diabetes.

The chain has TRBV7-2 and TRBJ2-1; D not resolved. The V end was cut by 7 bases, the J end by 0 bases, with 13 bases between. The CDR3 is 15 amino acids. The germline CDR1 and CDR2 sequences are SGHTA and FQGNSA. The CDR3 protein is CASTLSGVSYNEQFF. CDR3 nucleotide sequence: TGTGCCAGCACCCTGTCAGGAGTCTCCTACAATGAGCAGTTCTTC.

This rearrangement joins TRBV18 to TRBJ2-2; 7 positions agree with TRBD1. After removal of 0 bases from V and 5 bases from J, the junction contained 3 bases not matched to a gene. The CDR3 has 15 amino acids. Looked up from germline, CDR1 is KGHSH and CDR2 is LQKENI. CDR3 bases: TGTGCCAGCTCACCACCCGAGACAGGGACCGGGGAGCTGTTTTTT. Translating gives CASSPPETGTGELFF.

In its sample, this clone was seen a few times. The same CDR3 also results from other DNA sequences found in this sample. The V and J genes are TRBV9 and TRBJ1-2; 8 bases align to TRBD1. V lost 0 bases and J lost 3; bases outside the gene matches: 4. The CDR3 is 15 residues long. Germline V gene lookup returns CDR1 SGDLS and CDR2 YYNGEE. The DNA of the CDR3 is TGTGCCAGCAGCGTAGACCCAGGGGGCGACTATGGCTACACCTTC. Its protein is CASSVDPGGDYGYTF.

This chain connects TRBV4-2 to TRBJ2-3; 14 nucleotides align to TRBD2. The CDR3 contains 17 residues. Losses at the gene ends were 2 bases for V and 4 bases for J; bases not matched to a gene: 5. CDR1 LGHNA and CDR2 YNFKEQ come from the germline V gene. CDR3 in DNA: TGTGCCAGCAGCCAAATGGGACTAGCGGGGGAAGCAGATACGCAGTATTTT. Amino acids: CASSQMGLAGEADTQYF.

The chain has TRBV4-3 and TRBJ2-6; the match to TRBD2 covers 9 bases. Germline-derived CDR1 and CDR2 are LGHNA and YSLEER. V was pared by 4 bases and J by 3 bases, with 4 bases of the junction left unmatched. The CDR3 length is 16 residues. CDR3 amino acids: CASSRLSGGGANVLTF. CDR3 DNA: TGCGCCAGCAGCCGCCTTAGCGGGGGTGGGGCCAACGTCCTGACTTTC.

This clone has just a few counts. The CDR3 sequence: CASSLEGDYLNYNEQFF. CDR3 DNA sequence: TGTGCCAGCAGCTTAGAGGGGGACTACCTGAACTACAATGAGCAGTTCTTC. The chain is built from TRBV7-9 and TRBJ2-1; possibly TRBD2 for D (7 bases). CDR3 length: 17 residues. Trimming shortened V by 1 base and J by 3 bases, and 16 bases separated the two germline ends. Germline V gene data show CDR1 as SEHNR and CDR2 as FQNEAQ (reference sequence).

This chain links TRBV5-1 with TRBJ1-6, with D unresolved. Germline V gene lookup returns CDR1 SGHRS and CDR2 YFSETQ. The CDR3 consists of 14 residues. V was shortened by 0 bases and J by 4 bases, with 5 bases between the two germline ends. CDR3 DNA: TGCGCCAGCAGCTTGGAGGATTATAATTCACCCCTCCACTTT. It is translated as CASSLEDYNSPLHF.

A few counts support this clone. The chain employs TRBV19 and TRBJ1-1, with unresolved D. Germline V gene sequence: CDR1 LNHDA, CDR2 SQIVND (reference sequence). The ends were cut back, 4 bases at V and 1 base at J, with 10 bases in the middle. The CDR3 totals 14 residues. This chain's CDR3 is CASSTLQRNTEAFF. The CDR3 nucleotides read TGTGCCAGTAGTACCCTCCAGAGGAACACTGAAGCTTTCTTT.

This chain links TRBV7-9 with TRBJ2-1; 7 nucleotides match TRBD1. The germline V gene has CDR1 SEHNR and CDR2 FQNEAQ (reference sequence). The CDR3 consists of 13 residues. The V segment lost 6 bases and the J segment 8 bases; nucleotides outside the gene matches: 7. The CDR3 protein is CASRTTGSDEQFF. The CDR3, as DNA: TGTGCCAGCAGAACGACAGGGTCCGATGAGCAGTTCTTC.

The CDR3 reads CASSKRRIGESETQYF. The CDR3 coding sequence is TGTGCCAGCAGCAAACGTAGGATAGGGGAGTCGGAGACCCAGTACTTC. The gene calls are TRBV21-1 and TRBJ2-5. TRBV21-1 is annotated as a pseudogene. CDR3 length: 16 amino acids.

This clone was picked up a small number of times. The chain has TRBV7-6 and TRBJ2-5, with D perhaps TRBD2 (6 bases). Trimming removed 3 bases at V and 3 bases at J, with 14 bases between. Germline CDR1 is SGHVS and CDR2 is FNYEAQ. This CDR3 spans 15 amino acids. In DNA form, the CDR3 reads TGTGCCAGCAGCTTCTCGGGAGCCGGGAAAGAGACCCAGTACTTC. Its protein product is CASSFSGAGKETQYF.

This clone was counted a few times. V usage is TRBV13 and J usage is TRBJ1-3; D might be TRBD1 (5 bases). Germline V gives CDR1 PRHDT, CDR2 FYEKMQ (reference sequence). The ends were cut back, 1 base at V and 0 bases at J, with 10 bases in the middle. The length of the CDR3 is 16 residues. The CDR3 sequence: CASSLARAFSGNTIYF. In DNA, the CDR3 is TGTGCCAGCAGCTTAGCCAGGGCCTTCTCTGGAAACACCATATATTTT.

The J gene is TRBJ2-5, the V gene TRBV5-8; no clear D gene. The length of the CDR3 is 12 residues. With 1 base removed from V and 5 bases from J, the gap between germline ends came to 6 bases. Germline assignment: CDR1 SGHTS and CDR2 YDEGEE. The CDR3 here is CASSLLTETQYF. DNA of the CDR3: TGTGCCAGCAGCTTGCTAACCGAGACCCAGTACTTC.

This chain joins TRBV11-1 and TRBJ2-1; D is unresolved. In germline, CDR1 is SGHAT, CDR2 FQDESV (reference sequence). The CDR3 contains 14 residues. Trimming took off 2 bases at V and 6 bases at J, with 11 bases between the two ends. CDR3 loop: CASSLIPWPNEQFF. The CDR3 bases are TGTGCCAGCAGCTTAATTCCCTGGCCCAATGAGCAGTTCTTC.

The CDR3 loop is CASSSSPATNEKLFF. For the CDR3, the DNA is TGTGCCAGCAGCTCTAGCCCCGCAACTAATGAAAAACTGTTTTTT. The genes are TRBV9 and TRBJ1-4; D gene uncertain. Trimming shortened V by 4 bases and J by 0 bases, and 10 bases separated the two germline ends. Per germline, CDR1 SGDLS and CDR2 YYNGEE. The CDR3 has 15 amino acids.

A few counts support this clone. The chain recombines TRBV9 with TRBJ2-5; D is unclear. V was trimmed by 0 bases and J by 3 bases, leaving 12 bases between them. This CDR3 comprises 15 residues. Germline assignment: CDR1 SGDLS and CDR2 YYNGEE. The CDR3 loop is CASSVDATPKETQYF. CDR3 coding DNA: TGTGCCAGCAGCGTAGATGCAACACCTAAAGAGACCCAGTACTTC.

This clone was found a few times. The chain has TRBV9 and TRBJ1-5, with D tentatively TRBD1 (6 bases). The germline V and J ends were trimmed by 3 bases and 3 bases, with 13 bases remaining between them. The CDR3 consists of 15 residues. The germline gives CDR1 SGDLS, CDR2 YYNGEE. CDR3 in amino acids: CASSAIGDINQPQHF. The CDR3 bases are TGTGCCAGCAGCGCAATCGGGGACATCAATCAGCCCCAGCATTTT.

This clone showed up just a few times. The chain joins TRBV18 to TRBJ1-1, with D possibly matching TRBD1 (6 bases). Trimming left V 3 bases short and J 1 base short, with 18 bases between. In germline, CDR1 is KGHSH, CDR2 LQKENI. This CDR3 is built from 17 residues. CDR3 coding DNA: TGTGCCAGCTCACCGATGATGCTGGACAGAACGAACACTGAAGCTTTCTTT. Translating gives CASSPMMLDRTNTEAFF.

About this clone: This CDR3 is also generated by other DNA sequences in the sample. The V call is TRBV7-2, the J call TRBJ2-3; D may be TRBD1 or TRBD2 (6 bases each). V lost 0 bases and J 2 bases, leaving 9 bases between the germline ends. CDR3 size: 15 residues. Germline-derived CDR1 and CDR2 are SGHTA and FQGNSA. The CDR3 loop is CASSLAGGYTDTQYF. The CDR3 nucleotides read TGTGCCAGCAGCTTAGCGGGGGGCTACACAGATACGCAGTATTTT.

This clone has a handful of counts. The rearrangement uses TRBV7-2 and TRBJ2-1; 9 positions agree with TRBD1. Germline CDR1 and CDR2: SGHTA and FQGNSA. The CDR3 is made up of 15 amino acids. V shed 1 base, J shed 7 bases, and the junction held 5 bases outside the gene matches. This chain's CDR3 is CASSLGGQGLNEQFF. In nucleotides, the CDR3 is TGTGCCAGCAGCTTAGGGGGACAGGGTTTAAATGAGCAGTTCTTC. Supplemented by reference TRBV7-2 and TRBJ2-1, the full variable domain reads GAGVSQSPSNKVTEKGKDVELRCDPISGHTALYWYRQSLGQGLEFLIYFQGNSAPDKSGLPSDRFSAERTGGSVSTLTIQRTQQEDSAVYLCASSLGGQGLNEQFFGPGTRLTVL.

The V and J genes are TRBV2 and TRBJ1-6, with 8 bases fitting TRBD1. CDR1 and CDR2 (germline): SNHLY, FYNNEI. The trim removed 5 bases at V and 10 bases at J, leaving 7 bases unmatched. The CDR3 extends over 14 amino acids. The CDR3 region is CASSSDRERSPLHF. CDR3 coding DNA: TGTGCCAGCAGTTCGGACAGGGAGAGATCACCCCTCCACTTT.

This sequence joins TRBV5-1 and TRBJ2-7; no definite D call. The CDR3 sequence is 13 residues long. The V gene lost 3 bases and the J gene lost 4 bases, with 11 bases spanning the gap. Looked up from germline, CDR1 is SGHRS and CDR2 is YFSETQ. The CDR3 spells CASSSSGLYEQYF. DNA of the CDR3: TGCGCCAGCAGCTCATCGGGTCTTTACGAGCAGTACTTC.

The rearrangement links TRBV5-6 to TRBJ2-1; unclear D gene. The CDR3 length is 13 residues. Deletions cut 0 bases from V and 7 bases from J, with 8 bases between. Germline-derived CDR1 and CDR2 are SGHDT and YYEEEE. CDR3 DNA: TGTGCCAGCAGCTTGGACTACTGGAATGAGCAGTTCTTC. Residues: CASSLDYWNEQFF.

The chain combines TRBV7-2 with TRBJ1-4; 10 bases are shared with TRBD1. The CDR3 totals 16 residues. Unmatched junction bases numbered 7, after V lost 3 bases and J lost 6 bases. In germline, CDR1 is SGHTA, CDR2 FQGNSA. The CDR3 nucleotides read TGTGCCAGCAGCTTTTACCGGGACAGGGGCCATGAAAAACTGTTTTTT. This sequence encodes CASSFYRDRGHEKLFF.

In this sample, this clone turned up a few times. Other DNA sequences in the same sample also yield this CDR3. The chain joins TRBV19 to TRBJ2-5, with unresolved D. The CDR3 is 13 amino acids. Germline CDR1 and CDR2: LNHDA and SQIVND (reference sequence). V was cut by 4 bases and J by 2 bases, with 8 bases left in between. The CDR3 region has the DNA TGTGCCAGTAGTAGGGGTCAGCAAGAGACCCAGTACTTC. Protein: CASSRGQQETQYF.